This T cell receptor beta chain appears in the sequencing data of a study of Graves' ophthalmopathy and Graves' hyperthyroidism. For the study at large: No treatment had been given when peripheral blood was collected at initial diagnosis.

This clonotype was recorded many times. The antigen is unknown. Findings and limits, study-wide: Blood also carried most expanded thyroid clonotypes exceeding 0.001 frequency.

Lactation, pregnancy, uncontrolled infections and other autoimmune diseases were all grounds for excluding patients. As the template, RNA transcripts were used to amplify TCR beta CDR3 regions. An initial RT-PCR round employing HTBI primers preceded a second-round multiplex PCR. TCRdb processed the multiplex PCR reads anew with MiXCR; each CDR3 protein has one entry. The sample has approximately 480,000 distinct CDR3 sequences, roughly 14% seen once; the top ten hold 9.5% to 10%. The sequenced sample was blood. The TCR was taken from a woman under 40 with Graves' ophthalmopathy.

The CDR3 DNA sequence: TGTGCCAGCAGCCCGGGGAGTAGGGGCTACGAGCAGTACTTC. Translation: CASSPGSRGYEQYF. This chain uses TRBV6-1 with TRBJ2-7; D tentatively fits TRBD1 or TRBD2 (5 bases each). The ends were cut back, 6 bases at V and 3 bases at J, with 15 bases in the middle. The CDR3 contains 14 residues. The germline V gene encodes CDR1 MNHNS and CDR2 SASEGT.